This T cell receptor beta chain is drawn from a study of early T cells in non-severe SARS-CoV-2 infection. Overall study: Unsorted whole-blood RNA was sequenced in bulk, leaving chains unpaired.

A few counts support this clonotype. TCRdb reanalysed the 5' RACE reads using MiXCR and keeps one entry per CDR3 protein. Of approximately 83,000 distinct CDR3 sequences listed, more than 13% are singletons. The sequencing sample was made of whole blood. The TCR sequence derives from an adult who was a healthcare worker with PCR-confirmed SARS-CoV-2 infection or an uninfected control (not recorded which).

This chain's CDR3 is CASSATSGPYNEQFF. CDR3 nucleotide sequence: TGTGCCAGCAGTGCAACTAGCGGGCCTTACAATGAGCAGTTCTTC. The rearrangement links TRBV6-1 to TRBJ2-1; 9 nucleotides agree with TRBD2. Unmatched junction bases numbered 5, after V lost 4 bases and J lost 4 bases. CDR1 is MNHNS, CDR2 SASEGT, per germline. The CDR3 contains 15 residues.